One and the same sample provided the 23 T cell receptor beta chains below, sequenced in a study of blood T cell repertoires in COVID-19. The repertoire was sequenced with immunoSEQ multiplex PCR; TCRdb's copy has only in-frame clones and lacks some. The sample consists of about 260,000 clones, around 84% of them appearing once. Sequenced input: peripheral blood. These receptors originate from a woman in her fifties or sixties with COVID-19, enrolled during active disease.

The CDR3 sequence is CASSQDPRQGEKLFF. In DNA form, the CDR3 reads TGTGCCAGCAGCCAAGATCCCCGACAGGGCGAAAAACTGTTTTTT. V and J are TRBV3-1 (or the pseudogene TRBV3-2) and TRBJ1-4; 7 bases agree with TRBD1. Germline trimming cut 0 bases from V and 8 bases from J; bases unmatched to any gene: 6. From germline, CDR1 is LGHDT and CDR2 YNNKEL (reference sequence). This CDR3 has 15 residues.

The chain couples TRBV27 to TRBJ1-2; 8 bases line up with TRBD1. With 8 bases clipped from V and 8 bases from J, the junction kept 7 bases outside the gene matches. This CDR3 spans 12 amino acids. Germline V gene data show CDR1 as MNHEY and CDR2 as SMNVEV (reference sequence). Here the CDR3 reads CASGQGPRGYTF. CDR3 nucleotides: TGTGCCAGCGGACAGGGCCCCCGCGGCTACACCTTC.

The rearrangement links TRBV12-3 or TRBV12-4 to TRBJ1-1; a possible D gene is TRBD1 (5 bases). The CDR3 covers 8 residues. V lost 11 bases and J lost 10, with 8 bases in between. The CDR3 reads CAPGGAFF. The CDR3 DNA follows: TGTGCCCCGGGGGGAGCTTTCTTT.

The chain links TRBV29-1 to TRBJ1-2; weak D call: TRBD1 (5 bases). The CDR3 is 14 residues long. Germline CDR1 SQVTM, CDR2 ANQGSEA. Trimming stripped 4 bases from V and 6 bases from J, with 18 bases between. The CDR3 reads CSVGPRTGGHGYTF. The CDR3 nucleotides are TGCAGCGTTGGCCCACGGACGGGGGGTCATGGCTACACCTTC.

The J gene is TRBJ2-2, the V gene TRBV6-5; 9 bases are shared with TRBD1. Looked up from germline, CDR1 is MNHEY and CDR2 is SVGAGI. The trim removed 4 bases at V and 9 bases at J, leaving 9 bases unmatched. The CDR3 extends over 15 amino acids. The DNA of the CDR3 is TGTGCCAGCAGTTCACCGGGACAGGGTCTTAGGGAGCTGTTTTTT. Encoded protein: CASSSPGQGLRELFF.

This chain links TRBV5-1 with TRBJ1-5; 8 bases agree with TRBD1. The CDR3 length is 17 residues. Germline V lookup: CDR1 SGHRS, CDR2 YFSETQ. V lost 3 bases, J lost 5 bases, and 13 bases stayed unmatched. This chain's CDR3 is CASSSGTGHRDDQPQHF. In nucleotides, the CDR3 is TGCGCCAGCAGCTCCGGGACAGGACATAGGGATGATCAGCCCCAGCATTTT. Full variable domain (rest looked up from reference TRBV5-1 and TRBJ1-5): KAGVTQTPRYLIKTRGQQVTLSCSPISGHRSVSWYQQTPGQGLQFLFEYFSETQRNKGNFPGRFSGRQFSNSRSEMNVSTLELGDSALYLCASSSGTGHRDDQPQHFGDGTRLSIL.

CDR3 DNA sequence: TGTGCCAGCAGTTTCAGGGTTAACTATGGCTACACCTTC. This codes for CASSFRVNYGYTF. The chain recombines TRBV12-3 or TRBV12-4 with TRBJ1-2; a weak D match, TRBD1 (5 bases). The CDR3 spans 13 residues. V was pared by 3 bases and J by 1 base, with 6 bases between.

This clone was counted once. The rearrangement links TRBV28 to TRBJ1-1; TRBD1 matches 10 bases. Germline CDR1 MDHEN, CDR2 SYDVKM. Trimming removed 5 bases from V and 6 bases from J; junction bases left unmatched: 9. The length of the CDR3 is 15 residues. CDR3 protein: CASSLLTGGASEAFF. The CDR3 coding sequence is TGTGCCAGCAGTCTTTTGACAGGGGGCGCGTCTGAAGCTTTCTTT.

This chain joins TRBV6-2 or TRBV6-3 and TRBJ2-7, with D perhaps matching TRBD2 (5 bases). V was pared by 2 bases and J by 9 bases, with 11 bases between. CDR1 and CDR2 from the germline V gene are MNHEY and SVGEGT. The CDR3 runs 12 residues. The CDR3 loop reads CASSYEGLGQYF. The CDR3 DNA sequence: TGTGCCAGCAGTTACGAGGGATTGGGGCAGTACTTC.

The chain combines TRBV6-5 with TRBJ1-5, with D uncertain. Trimming removed 5 bases from V and 7 bases from J, with 12 bases in between. CDR3 length equals 13 residues. The germline gives CDR1 MNHEY, CDR2 SVGAGI. The CDR3 nucleotides read TGTGCCAGCAGTCTGGGGTGGAGGCAGCCCCAGCATTTT. Translation: CASSLGWRQPQHF.

This chain links TRBV7-3 with TRBJ1-1; 8 nucleotides agree with TRBD1. Germline V lookup: CDR1 SGHTA, CDR2 FQGTGA. The V segment lost 4 bases and the J segment 5 bases; nucleotides outside the gene matches: 6. The CDR3 loop spans 14 amino acids. CDR3 in DNA: TGTGCCAGCAGCTCAGGGGGCCCCAGAACTGAAGCTTTCTTT. Its translation is CASSSGGPRTEAFF.

J is TRBJ2-1 and V is TRBV3-1 (or the pseudogene TRBV3-2); TRBD2 aligns across 11 bases. Germline V gene lookup returns CDR1 LGHDT and CDR2 YNNKEL (reference sequence). The CDR3 totals 18 residues. V was clipped by 6 bases and J by 0 bases; unmatched bases: 10. CDR3 DNA: TGTGCCAGCAGTTCCGGGACTAGCGGTTCTTACTCCTACAATGAGCAGTTCTTC. Translation gives CASSSGTSGSYSYNEQFF.

The genes are TRBV28 and TRBJ2-2; 13 bases fit TRBD2. Germline V lookup: CDR1 MDHEN, CDR2 SYDVKM. The trim removed 7 bases at V and 4 bases at J, leaving 15 bases unmatched. The CDR3 loop spans 19 amino acids. CDR3 DNA sequence: TGTGCCAGCACCGAAAGTGTTCGGACTAGCGGGAGTATCACCGGGGAGCTGTTTTTT. Its translation: CASTESVRTSGSITGELFF.

The chain carries TRBV7-3 and TRBJ1-1; D unclear. V was clipped by 3 bases and J by 1 base, with 6 bases between them. The CDR3 length is 13 residues. Germline V lookup: CDR1 SGHTA, CDR2 FQGTGA. CDR3 nucleotides: TGTGCCAGCAGCTTTCAGGAGAACACTGAAGCTTTCTTT. This translates into CASSFQENTEAFF.

The rearrangement uses TRBV28 and TRBJ2-7, with unresolved D. V gave up 1 base and J gave up 0 bases, with 7 bases separating them. The germline V gene has CDR1 MDHEN and CDR2 SYDVKM. This CDR3 region has 14 residues. CDR3 sequence: CASSLSLSSYEQYF. DNA for the CDR3: TGTGCCAGCAGTTTATCGCTAAGCTCCTACGAGCAGTACTTC.

The chain joins TRBV28 to TRBJ1-4; the D is unclear. The CDR3 has 14 residues. V was cut by 5 bases and J by 5 bases, with 12 bases left in between. The germline CDR1 and CDR2 sequences are MDHEN and SYDVKM. The CDR3 DNA reads TGTGCCAGCAGTGTCCTGACGGGAAATGAAAAACTGTTTTTT. Amino acid sequence: CASSVLTGNEKLFF.

The rearrangement joins TRBV29-1 to TRBJ1-2; TRBD1 is a possible D gene (5 bases). Germline V gene data show CDR1 as SQVTM and CDR2 as ANQGSEA. CDR3 length: 11 residues. V lost 7 bases and J lost 7, with 13 bases in between. The CDR3 region is CSGADSVGYTF. The DNA for the CDR3 is TGCAGCGGTGCAGACAGTGTTGGCTACACCTTC.

This chain joins TRBV11-2 and TRBJ2-3; possible D gene TRBD2, 6 bases. This CDR3 has 15 amino acids. Germline V gene data show CDR1 as SGHAT and CDR2 as FQNNGV. V lost 0 bases and J 0 bases, leaving 7 bases between the germline ends. Here the CDR3 reads CASSLDGGSTDTQYF. CDR3 nucleotides: TGTGCCAGCAGCTTAGATGGGGGGAGCACAGATACGCAGTATTTT.

The rearrangement uses TRBV6-5 and TRBJ1-3; D is perhaps TRBD1 (6 bases). The CDR3 extends over 15 amino acids. V dropped 2 bases and J dropped 2 bases, with 10 bases sitting between them. CDR1 and CDR2 (germline): MNHEY, SVGAGI. CDR3 region: CASSYRGATGNTIYF. CDR3 DNA: TGTGCCAGCAGTTACCGGGGGGCGACTGGAAACACCATATATTTT.

The chain has TRBV5-1 and TRBJ1-1; TRBD1 matches 7 bases. The J segment lost 7 bases and the V segment lost 4 bases, leaving 10 bases of the junction unmatched. The germline CDR1 and CDR2 sequences are SGHRS and YFSETQ. The CDR3 has 14 amino acids. The CDR3 bases are TGCGCCAGCAGCCCTCGTGGAGGGGGCTTTGAAGCTTTCTTT. Protein sequence: CASSPRGGGFEAFF.

The chain carries TRBV30 and TRBJ1-2; 7 bases agree with TRBD1. V gave up 3 bases and J gave up 12 bases; unmatched junction bases: 16. The CDR3 totals 14 residues. Germline values: CDR1 GTSNPN, CDR2 SVGIG (reference sequence). The CDR3 bases are TGTGCCTGGAGCGGGGGGGGGACAGTACCCCCGCACACCTTC. This encodes CAWSGGGTVPPHTF.

The gene calls are TRBV29-1 and TRBJ2-3; D possibly corresponds to TRBD2 (6 bases). Germline V lookup: CDR1 SQVTM, CDR2 ANQGSEA. The CDR3 consists of 13 residues. The ends were cut back, 8 bases at V and 0 bases at J, with 12 bases in the middle. The CDR3: CSHRRGSTDTQYF. Written as DNA, the CDR3 is TGCAGCCACCGGCGGGGAAGCACAGATACGCAGTATTTT.

This chain connects TRBV27 to TRBJ2-1, with D perhaps TRBD1 (6 bases). V was pared by 0 bases and J by 4 bases, with 16 bases between. The CDR3 loop spans 17 amino acids. Germline CDR1 reads MNHEY; CDR2 reads SMNVEV (reference sequence). CDR3 nucleotide sequence: TGTGCCAGCAGTTTATCTGCTGGTACAGGGATTTACAATGAGCAGTTCTTC. As protein: CASSLSAGTGIYNEQFF.